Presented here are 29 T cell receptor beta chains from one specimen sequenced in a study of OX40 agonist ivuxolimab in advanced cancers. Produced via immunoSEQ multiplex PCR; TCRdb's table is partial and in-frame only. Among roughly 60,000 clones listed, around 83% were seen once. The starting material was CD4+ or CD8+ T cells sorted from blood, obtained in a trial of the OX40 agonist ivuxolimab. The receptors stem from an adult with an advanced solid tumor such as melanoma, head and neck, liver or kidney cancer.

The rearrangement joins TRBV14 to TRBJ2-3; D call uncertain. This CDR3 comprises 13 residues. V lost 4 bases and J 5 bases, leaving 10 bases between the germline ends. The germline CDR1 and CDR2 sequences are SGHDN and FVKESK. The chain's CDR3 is CASSPLVKDTQYF. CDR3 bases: TGTGCCAGCAGCCCCCTGGTCAAAGATACGCAGTATTTT.

The CDR3 spells CASIRQGSEKLFF. The CDR3, as DNA: TGTGCCAGCATCCGACAGGGTTCCGAAAAACTGTTTTTT. V usage is TRBV7-9 and J usage is TRBJ1-4; the match to TRBD1 covers 7 bases. Per the germline V gene, CDR1 is SEHNR and CDR2 is FQNEAQ (reference sequence). The V segment lost 7 bases and the J segment 8 bases; nucleotides outside the gene matches: 7. This CDR3 spans 13 amino acids.

The DNA of the CDR3 is TGTGCCAGTAGTGTAGGGACTTTCAATCAGCCCCAGCATTTT. Translated: CASSVGTFNQPQHF. This chain links TRBV19 with TRBJ1-5; D might be TRBD1 (5 bases). The CDR3 contains 14 residues. V was shortened by 5 bases and J by 3 bases, with 11 bases between the two germline ends. Germline V gives CDR1 LNHDA, CDR2 SQIVND (reference sequence).

CDR3 bases: TGTGCCAGCAGTTCGCCCTACGAGCAGTACTTC. Translation gives CASSSPYEQYF. The gene calls are TRBV27 and TRBJ2-7; D is undetermined. The CDR3 runs 11 residues. Trimming shortened V by 4 bases and J by 2 bases, and 3 bases separated the two germline ends. The germline CDR1 and CDR2 sequences are MNHEY and SMNVEV (reference sequence).

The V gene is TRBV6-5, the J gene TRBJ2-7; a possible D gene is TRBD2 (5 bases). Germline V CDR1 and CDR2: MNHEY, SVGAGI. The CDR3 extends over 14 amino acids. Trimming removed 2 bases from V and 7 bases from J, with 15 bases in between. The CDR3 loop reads CASSYGKGTGEQYF. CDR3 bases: TGTGCCAGCAGTTACGGGAAGGGAACGGGAGAGCAGTACTTC.

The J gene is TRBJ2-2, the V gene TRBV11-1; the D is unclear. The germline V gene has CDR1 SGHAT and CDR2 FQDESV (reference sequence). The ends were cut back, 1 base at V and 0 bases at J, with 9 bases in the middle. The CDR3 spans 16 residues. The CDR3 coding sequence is TGTGCCAGCAGCTTAGGGACGCTCGCGAACACCGGGGAGCTGTTTTTT. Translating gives CASSLGTLANTGELFF.

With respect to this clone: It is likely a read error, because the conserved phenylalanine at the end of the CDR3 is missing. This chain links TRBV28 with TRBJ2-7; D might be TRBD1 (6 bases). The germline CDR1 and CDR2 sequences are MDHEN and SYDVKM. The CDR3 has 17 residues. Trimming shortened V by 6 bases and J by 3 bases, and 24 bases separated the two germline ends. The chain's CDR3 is CASSPDRTLLSFYEQYL. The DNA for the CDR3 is TGTGCCAGCAGCCCCGACAGGACTCTCCTATCTTTCTACGAGCAGTACCTC.

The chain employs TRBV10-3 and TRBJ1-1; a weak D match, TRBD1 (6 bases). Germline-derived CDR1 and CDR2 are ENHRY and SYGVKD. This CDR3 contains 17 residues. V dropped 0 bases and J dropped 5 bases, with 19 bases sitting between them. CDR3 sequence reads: CAISESHRALGTTEAFF. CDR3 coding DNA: TGTGCCATCAGTGAGTCACACAGGGCCTTAGGAACTACTGAAGCTTTCTTT.

The CDR3 DNA reads TGTGCCATCAGTGAGTCGAAAGGGGAGGAGGGGTTCTTC. This sequence encodes CAISESKGEEGFF. The chain recombines TRBV10-3 with TRBJ2-1; D possibly corresponds to TRBD2 (6 bases). Trimming removed 0 bases at V and 15 bases at J, with 15 bases between. This CDR3 contains 13 residues. CDR1 and CDR2 (germline): ENHRY, SYGVKD.

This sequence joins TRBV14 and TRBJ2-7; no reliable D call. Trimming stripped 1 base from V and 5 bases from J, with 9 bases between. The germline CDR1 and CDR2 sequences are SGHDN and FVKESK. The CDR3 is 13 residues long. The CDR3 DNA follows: TGTGCCAGCAGCCAAGGAGGTTTGGACGAGCAGTACTTC. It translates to CASSQGGLDEQYF.

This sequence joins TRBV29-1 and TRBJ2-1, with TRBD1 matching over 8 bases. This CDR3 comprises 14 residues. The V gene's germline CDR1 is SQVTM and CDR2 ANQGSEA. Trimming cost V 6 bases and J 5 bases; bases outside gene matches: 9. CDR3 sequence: CSVLGRGRDNEQFF. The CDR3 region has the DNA TGCAGCGTACTCGGCAGGGGGCGAGACAATGAGCAGTTCTTC.

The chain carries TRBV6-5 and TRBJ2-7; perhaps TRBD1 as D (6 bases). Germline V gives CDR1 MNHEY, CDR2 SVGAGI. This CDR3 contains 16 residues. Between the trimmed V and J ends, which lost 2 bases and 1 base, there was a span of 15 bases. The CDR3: CASSYGQGTISYEQYF. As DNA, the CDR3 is TGTGCCAGCAGTTACGGGCAGGGGACAATTTCCTACGAGCAGTACTTC.

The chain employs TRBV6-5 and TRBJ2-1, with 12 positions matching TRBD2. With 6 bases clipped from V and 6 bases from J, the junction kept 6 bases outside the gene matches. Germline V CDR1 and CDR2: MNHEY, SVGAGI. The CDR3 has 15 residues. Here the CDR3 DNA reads TGTGCCAGCAGCTTCCTAGCGGGAGGGCCCAATGAGCAGTTCTTC. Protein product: CASSFLAGGPNEQFF.

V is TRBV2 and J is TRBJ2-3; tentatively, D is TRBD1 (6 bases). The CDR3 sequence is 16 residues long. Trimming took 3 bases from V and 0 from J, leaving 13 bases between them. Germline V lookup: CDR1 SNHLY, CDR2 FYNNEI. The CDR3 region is CASSDWTASSTDTQYF. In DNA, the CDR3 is TGTGCCAGCAGTGACTGGACAGCATCTAGCACAGATACGCAGTATTTT.

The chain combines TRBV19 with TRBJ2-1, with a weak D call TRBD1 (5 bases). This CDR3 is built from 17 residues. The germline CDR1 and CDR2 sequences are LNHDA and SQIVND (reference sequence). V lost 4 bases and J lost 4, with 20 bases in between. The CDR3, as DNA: TGTGCCAGTAGTACCTACCTGCAGGGCCTTAATTACAATGAGCAGTTCTTC. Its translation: CASSTYLQGLNYNEQFF. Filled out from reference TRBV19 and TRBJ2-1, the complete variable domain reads DGGITQSPKYLFRKEGQNVTLSCEQNLNHDAMYWYRQDPGQGLRLIYYSQIVNDFQKGDIAEGYSVSREKKESFPLTVTSAQKNPTAFYLCASSTYLQGLNYNEQFFGPGTRLTVL.

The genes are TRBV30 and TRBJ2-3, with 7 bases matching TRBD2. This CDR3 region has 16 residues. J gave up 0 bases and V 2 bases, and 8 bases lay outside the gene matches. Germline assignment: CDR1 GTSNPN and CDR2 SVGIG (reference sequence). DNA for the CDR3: TGTGCCTGGAGTCGAGCAACGGGGGGAAGCACAGATACGCAGTATTTT. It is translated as CAWSRATGGSTDTQYF. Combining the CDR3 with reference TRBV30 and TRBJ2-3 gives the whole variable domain SQTIHQWPATLVQPVGSPLSLECTVEGTSNPNLYWYRQAAGRGLQLLFYSVGIGQISSEVPQNLSASRPQDRQFILSSKKLLLSDSGFYLCAWSRATGGSTDTQYFGPGTRLTVL.

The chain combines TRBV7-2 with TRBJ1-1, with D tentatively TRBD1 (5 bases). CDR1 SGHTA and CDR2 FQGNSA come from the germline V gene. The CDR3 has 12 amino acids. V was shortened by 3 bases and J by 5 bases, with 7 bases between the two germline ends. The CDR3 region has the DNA TGTGCCAGCAGCTTCAGGGCGACTGAAGCTTTCTTT. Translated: CASSFRATEAFF.

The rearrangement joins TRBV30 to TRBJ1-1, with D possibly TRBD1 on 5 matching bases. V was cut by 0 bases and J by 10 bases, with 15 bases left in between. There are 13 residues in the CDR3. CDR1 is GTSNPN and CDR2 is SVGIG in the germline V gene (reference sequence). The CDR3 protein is CAWSVMAGGVAFF. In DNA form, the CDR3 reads TGTGCCTGGAGTGTCATGGCGGGGGGGGTAGCTTTCTTT.

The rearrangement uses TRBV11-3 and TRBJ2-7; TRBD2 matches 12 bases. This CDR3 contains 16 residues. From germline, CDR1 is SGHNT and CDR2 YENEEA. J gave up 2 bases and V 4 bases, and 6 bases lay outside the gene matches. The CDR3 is CASSSATSGGPYEQYF. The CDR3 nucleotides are TGTGCCAGCAGCTCGGCCACTAGCGGGGGGCCCTACGAGCAGTACTTC.

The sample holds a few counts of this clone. The CDR3 sequence is CASTFEPGKEDYGYTF. The DNA for the CDR3 is TGTGCCAGCACCTTCGAACCAGGGAAGGAGGACTATGGCTACACCTTC. The chain carries TRBV28 and TRBJ1-2, with D possibly matching TRBD1 (5 bases). V was shortened by 7 bases and J by 3 bases, with 21 bases between the two germline ends. From germline, CDR1 is MDHEN and CDR2 SYDVKM. The CDR3 totals 16 residues.

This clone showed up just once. The CDR3 nucleotides read TGTGCCAGCAGCCCCAAGGTATTGGGGACAAATTTGCCCTACGAGCAGTACTTC. The encoded protein is CASSPKVLGTNLPYEQYF. The rearrangement joins TRBV7-2 to TRBJ2-7; a weak D match, TRBD1 (6 bases). Germline V gene sequence: CDR1 SGHTA, CDR2 FQGNSA. V shed 5 bases and J shed 2 bases, with 25 bases lying between them. This CDR3 contains 18 residues.

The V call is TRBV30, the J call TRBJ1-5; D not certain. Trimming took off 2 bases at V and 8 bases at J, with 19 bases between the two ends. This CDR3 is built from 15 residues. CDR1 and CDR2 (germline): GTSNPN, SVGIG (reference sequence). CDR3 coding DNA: TGTGCCTGGAGTACGACGGGCCGGGGAATCAAGCCCCAGCATTTT. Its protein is CAWSTTGRGIKPQHF.

The CDR3 region has the DNA TGCGCCAGCAGCTTCTCGGGACTTAACTACGAGCAGTACTTC. Amino acid sequence: CASSFSGLNYEQYF. The rearrangement uses TRBV5-1 and TRBJ2-7; weak D call: TRBD2 (6 bases). Germline V gene sequence: CDR1 SGHRS, CDR2 YFSETQ. The CDR3 has 14 amino acids. V was cut by 2 bases and J by 3 bases, with 12 bases left in between.

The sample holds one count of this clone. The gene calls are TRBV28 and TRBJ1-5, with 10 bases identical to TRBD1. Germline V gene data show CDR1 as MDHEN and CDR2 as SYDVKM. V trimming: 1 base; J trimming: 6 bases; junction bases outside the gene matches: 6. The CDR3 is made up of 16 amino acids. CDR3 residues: CASSLLGTGAGQPQHF. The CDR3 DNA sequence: TGTGCCAGCAGTTTATTGGGGACAGGGGCTGGTCAGCCCCAGCATTTT. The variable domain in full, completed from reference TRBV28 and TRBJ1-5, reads DVKVTQSSRYLVKRTGEKVFLECVQDMDHENMFWYRQDPGLGLRLIYFSYDVKMKEKGDIPEGYSVSREKKERFSLILESASTNQTSMYLCASSLLGTGAGQPQHFGDGTRLSIL.

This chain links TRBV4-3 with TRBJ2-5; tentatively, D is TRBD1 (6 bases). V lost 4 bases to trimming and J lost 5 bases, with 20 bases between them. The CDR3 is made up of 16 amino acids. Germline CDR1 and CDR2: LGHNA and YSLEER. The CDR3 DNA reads TGCGCCAGCAGCCGCACAAACCGGGACATTCGCGAGACCCAGTACTTC. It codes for CASSRTNRDIRETQYF.

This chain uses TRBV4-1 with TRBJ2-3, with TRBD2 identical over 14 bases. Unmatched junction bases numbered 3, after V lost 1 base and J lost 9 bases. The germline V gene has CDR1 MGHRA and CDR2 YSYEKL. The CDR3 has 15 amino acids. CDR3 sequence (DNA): TGCGCCAGCAGCCAAGTGACTAGCGGGAGGGAAACGCAGTATTTT. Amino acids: CASSQVTSGRETQYF.

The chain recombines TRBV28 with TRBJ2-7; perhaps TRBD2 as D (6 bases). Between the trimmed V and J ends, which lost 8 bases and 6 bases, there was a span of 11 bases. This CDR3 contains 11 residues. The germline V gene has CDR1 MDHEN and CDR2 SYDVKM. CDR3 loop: CASLRGGEQYF. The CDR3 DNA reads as TGTGCCAGCCTTCGGGGAGGCGAGCAGTACTTC. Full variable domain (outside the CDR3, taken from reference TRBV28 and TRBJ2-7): DVKVTQSSRYLVKRTGEKVFLECVQDMDHENMFWYRQDPGLGLRLIYFSYDVKMKEKGDIPEGYSVSREKKERFSLILESASTNQTSMYLCASLRGGEQYFGPGTRLTVT.

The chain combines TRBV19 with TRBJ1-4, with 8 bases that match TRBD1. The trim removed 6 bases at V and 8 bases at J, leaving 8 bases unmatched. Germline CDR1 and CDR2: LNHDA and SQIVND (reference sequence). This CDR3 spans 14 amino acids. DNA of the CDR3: TGTGCCAGTAGCGCCGGGACAGGAGGAGAAAAACTGTTTTTT. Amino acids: CASSAGTGGEKLFF. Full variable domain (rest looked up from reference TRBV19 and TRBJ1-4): DGGITQSPKYLFRKEGQNVTLSCEQNLNHDAMYWYRQDPGQGLRLIYYSQIVNDFQKGDIAEGYSVSREKKESFPLTVTSAQKNPTAFYLCASSAGTGGEKLFFGSGTQLSVL.

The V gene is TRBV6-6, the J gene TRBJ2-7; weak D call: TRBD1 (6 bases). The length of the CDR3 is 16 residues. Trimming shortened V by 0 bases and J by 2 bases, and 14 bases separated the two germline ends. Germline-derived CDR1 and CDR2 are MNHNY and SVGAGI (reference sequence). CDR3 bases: TGTGCCAGCAGTTACTCCGTCTCAGGGGCGGCCTACGAGCAGTACTTC. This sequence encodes CASSYSVSGAAYEQYF.